Below are 4 T cell receptor beta chains sequenced from a single sample in a study of shared clonotypes between healthy human individuals. This table comes from immunoSEQ multiplex PCR, and its TCRdb copy is limited to in-frame clones, with some not included. The data contain 1.5 million to 1.9 million clones, 95% to 99% of them singletons. Sequences were obtained from naive CD4+ T cells sorted from blood. Subset in this sample: CD45RA+ positively selected. The receptors here all came from a man in his thirties or forties in good health.

This chain uses TRBV9 with TRBJ2-1; 12 positions agree with TRBD2. CDR1 SGDLS and CDR2 YYNGEE come from the germline V gene. The CDR3 runs 17 residues. V trimming: 4 bases; J trimming: 7 bases; junction bases outside the gene matches: 12. This CDR3 is CASSPELTSGSWNEQFF. CDR3 in DNA: TGTGCCAGCAGCCCGGAACTGACTAGCGGGAGTTGGAATGAGCAGTTCTTC.

The V gene is TRBV7-8, the J gene TRBJ2-7; tentative D call: TRBD1 (6 bases). Germline-derived CDR1 and CDR2 are SGHVS and FQNEAQ. V was cut by 5 bases and J by 0 bases, with 17 bases left in between. This CDR3 spans 16 amino acids. CDR3 DNA sequence: TGTGCCAGCAGCCGACCTCGCGACAGGAACTCCTACGAGCAGTACTTC. Amino acid sequence: CASSRPRDRNSYEQYF. The complete variable domain, with remaining parts taken from reference TRBV7-8 and TRBJ2-7, reads GAGVSQSPRYKVAKRGQDVALRCDPISGHVSLFWYQQALGQGPEFLTYFQNEAQLDKSGLPSDRFFAERPEGSVSTLKIQRTQQEDSAVYLCASSRPRDRNSYEQYFGPGTRLTVT.

The CDR3 bases are TGCAGCGTTGAGGGGGCCCTTGCCAAAAACATTCAGTACTTC. Translated, it gives CSVEGALAKNIQYF. The chain carries TRBV29-1 and TRBJ2-4; a possible D gene is TRBD1 (6 bases). Trimming stripped 3 bases from V and 1 base from J, with 10 bases between. Germline CDR1 reads SQVTM; CDR2 reads ANQGSEA. This CDR3 has 14 amino acids.

The rearrangement links TRBV7-2 to TRBJ2-3, with 10 bases matching TRBD2. CDR1 is SGHTA, CDR2 FQGNSA, per germline. The CDR3 is made up of 16 amino acids. The junction had 4 bases not matched to a gene; V was cut back by 4 bases and J by 0 bases. CDR3 loop: CASSSSGRASTDTQYF. CDR3 DNA sequence: TGTGCCAGCAGCTCAAGCGGGAGGGCTAGCACAGATACGCAGTATTTT.